Shown below are 5 T cell receptor beta chains from a single sample sequenced in a study of cytomegalovirus exposure and HLA in healthy donors. This PCR relied on a set of 60 Vbeta primers and 13 Jbeta primers. Assay: immunoSEQ multiplex PCR; the TCRdb copy retains only in-frame clones and omits some. Of roughly 130,000 clones listed, roughly 76% were seen once; the top ten hold approximately 2.1%. The sequenced sample consisted of PBMCs. These receptors all come from a man between 25 and 39 years old in good health and CMV-seronegative.

The chain carries TRBV6-5 and TRBJ2-2; maybe TRBD1 (5 bases). The germline V and J ends were trimmed by 2 bases and 5 bases, with 12 bases remaining between them. The CDR3 length is 15 residues. Germline V lookup: CDR1 MNHEY, CDR2 SVGAGI. For the CDR3, the DNA is TGTGCCAGCAGTTACGGGCAGGGATGGACCGGGGAGCTGTTTTTT. This gives the protein CASSYGQGWTGELFF.

CDR3 loop: CASSSQGGGVSEAFF. CDR3 nucleotides: TGTGCCAGCAGCTCGCAGGGGGGTGGGGTGAGTGAAGCTTTCTTT. The V gene is TRBV7-9, the J gene TRBJ1-1, with 7 bases fitting TRBD1. V was clipped by 4 bases and J by 7 bases; unmatched bases: 12. Germline CDR1 reads SEHNR; CDR2 reads FQNEAQ (reference sequence). The CDR3 is 15 amino acids.

The V call is TRBV2, the J call TRBJ2-7, with D possibly being TRBD1 (6 bases). CDR1 is SNHLY and CDR2 is FYNNEI in the germline V gene. This CDR3 region has 15 residues. V dropped 3 bases and J dropped 0 bases, with 12 bases sitting between them. The CDR3 sequence: CASSDGGVSSYEQYF. In DNA, the CDR3 is TGTGCCAGCAGTGATGGGGGCGTAAGCTCCTACGAGCAGTACTTC.

This clone is a singleton in its sample. The CDR3 loop reads CASRGQGGTQYF. In DNA form, the CDR3 reads TGTGCCAGCAGGGGGCAGGGCGGGACCCAGTACTTC. The rearrangement links TRBV7-2 to TRBJ2-5; D might be TRBD1 (5 bases). V was cut by 6 bases and J by 7 bases, with 12 bases left in between. The CDR3 is made up of 12 amino acids. CDR1 and CDR2 from the germline V gene are SGHTA and FQGNSA. Complete variable domain (other parts from reference TRBV7-2 and TRBJ2-5): GAGVSQSPSNKVTEKGKDVELRCDPISGHTALYWYRQSLGQGLEFLIYFQGNSAPDKSGLPSDRFSAERTGGSVSTLTIQRTQQEDSAVYLCASRGQGGTQYFGPGTRLLVL.

This rearrangement joins TRBV11-3 to TRBJ2-2; 8 nucleotides match TRBD1. The CDR3 loop spans 15 amino acids. In germline, CDR1 is SGHNT, CDR2 YENEEA. With 2 bases clipped from V and 7 bases from J, the junction kept 6 bases outside the gene matches. The CDR3 reads CASSLLPGGGGELFF. The CDR3 DNA reads as TGTGCCAGCAGCTTACTCCCAGGGGGCGGCGGGGAGCTGTTTTTT.